The T cell receptor beta chain described here comes from a study of cytomegalovirus exposure and HLA in healthy donors. Whole-study results and caveats: Some highly shared sequence variants likely arose as a pipeline artifact. For most TCR beta V segments, an earlier analysis put the productive rate at about 87% or about 30% of the time.

It was with 60 Vbeta and 13 Jbeta primers that the PCR ran. TCRdb's table, derived via immunoSEQ multiplex PCR, lists solely in-frame clones and lacks some. The table shows over 85,000 clones, with about 83% occurring only once. V was clipped by 5 bases and J by 13 bases; unmatched bases: 21. The CDR3 totals 16 residues. Germline V lookup: CDR1 SEHNR, CDR2 FQNEAQ (reference sequence). About this clone itself: Its antigen remains unknown.

V and J are TRBV7-9 and TRBJ2-7; 9 bases line up with TRBD1. This TCR came from a female donor in good health and CMV-seropositive. The sample was PBMCs. The CDR3 DNA reads TGTGCCAGCAGCCGGGGGCCGGGACAGGGAGATCGTTGGGCCTACTTC. This translates into CASSRGPGQGDRWAYF.